These 24 T cell receptor beta chains came from one sample sequenced in a study of early stage breast cancer tumors. Clones were read by immunoSEQ multiplex PCR, and TCRdb kept only the in-frame ones, dropping some. The data show 51,000 or so clones, with roughly 83% seen just once and 1.1% to 1.5% held by the top ten. Sequenced input: blood. The receptors were sampled from a person aged 45 to 60 with breast cancer.

The chain recombines TRBV10-3 with TRBJ2-3; D is unresolved. Germline V gene sequence: CDR1 ENHRY, CDR2 SYGVKD. The CDR3 is 14 residues long. V was shortened by 3 bases and J by 4 bases, with 11 bases between the two germline ends. The CDR3 sequence is CAISDPKGPDTQYF. The DNA of the CDR3 is TGTGCCATCAGTGACCCAAAGGGCCCAGATACGCAGTATTTT.

The chain carries TRBV5-1 and TRBJ1-4; 10 positions agree with TRBD1. The CDR3 contains 16 residues. The germline CDR1 and CDR2 sequences are SGHRS and YFSETQ. Germline trimming cut 4 bases from V and 8 bases from J; bases unmatched to any gene: 11. The CDR3 DNA reads as TGCGCCAGCAGCCTCCACGGACAGGGGGAGGGAGAAAAACTGTTTTTT. It encodes CASSLHGQGEGEKLFF.

In its sample, this clone was seen once. The rearrangement uses TRBV5-6 and TRBJ1-3; D remains unclear. The CDR3 runs 18 residues. Trimming shortened V by 6 bases and J by 4 bases, and 26 bases separated the two germline ends. Germline CDR1 reads SGHDT; CDR2 reads YYEEEE. This CDR3 reads CASTALGLGRKGGNTIYF. CDR3 bases: TGTGCCAGCACCGCTTTAGGTTTAGGGCGTAAAGGAGGAAACACCATATATTTT.

The V gene is TRBV2, the J gene TRBJ2-7, with D possibly being TRBD1 (5 bases). This CDR3 has 13 residues. From germline, CDR1 is SNHLY and CDR2 FYNNEI. Trimming removed 2 bases from V and 6 bases from J, with 11 bases in between. The CDR3 reads CASSERQGGEQYF. CDR3 bases: TGTGCCAGCAGTGAACGTCAGGGCGGCGAGCAGTACTTC.

V and J are TRBV7-2 and TRBJ2-7, with D hard to call. V was clipped by 1 base and J by 2 bases, with 9 bases between them. Looked up from germline, CDR1 is SGHTA and CDR2 is FQGNSA. The CDR3 extends over 14 amino acids. The CDR3 region has the DNA TGTGCCAGCAGCTTAGTTAATAGGCCCTACGAGCAGTACTTC. Translating it yields CASSLVNRPYEQYF.

This clone was counted a single time. The chain combines TRBV18 with TRBJ1-1; 7 bases fit TRBD1. The CDR3 totals 15 residues. V was clipped by 2 bases and J by 1 base; unmatched bases: 4. The germline CDR1 and CDR2 sequences are KGHSH and LQKENI. The CDR3, as DNA: TGTGCCAGCTCACCAGCAGGGGGTCGGAACACTGAAGCTTTCTTT. Amino acid sequence: CASSPAGGRNTEAFF.

The chain carries TRBV7-2 and TRBJ2-2; tentatively, D is TRBD2 (6 bases). This CDR3 has 15 residues. Germline V lookup: CDR1 SGHTA, CDR2 FQGNSA. Trimming removed 2 bases from V and 2 bases from J, with 9 bases in between. This chain's CDR3 is CASSLTGTNTGELFF. Written as DNA, the CDR3 is TGTGCCAGCAGCTTAACCGGGACTAACACCGGGGAGCTGTTTTTT.

The CDR3 nucleotides are TGTGCCAGCAGCTTGGGGCGCGGCTCTGGAAACACCATATATTTT. This translates into CASSLGRGSGNTIYF. The chain has TRBV5-4 and TRBJ1-3; D not certain. V was trimmed by 0 bases and J by 0 bases, leaving 7 bases between them. Germline lookup yields CDR1 SGHNT and CDR2 YYREEE (reference sequence). There are 15 residues in the CDR3.

The gene calls are TRBV10-2 and TRBJ2-7, with D perhaps TRBD1 or TRBD2 (5 bases each). The V end lost 6 bases, the J end lost 3 bases, and 18 bases lay between the germline ends. Germline-derived CDR1 and CDR2 are WSHSY and SAAADI. The CDR3 is made up of 15 amino acids. The CDR3 bases are TGCGCCAGCAGCCCCGGGACCAACTTGAACTACGAGCAGTACTTC. Amino acid sequence: CASSPGTNLNYEQYF.

The chain combines TRBV18 with TRBJ2-7, with D unclear. The CDR3 length is 13 residues. Germline V gene data show CDR1 as KGHSH and CDR2 as LQKENI. Trimming pared 3 bases from V and 4 bases from J, leaving 10 bases between. The CDR3 loop is CASSPLGRYEQYF. CDR3 in DNA: TGTGCCAGCTCACCTTTGGGCCGGTACGAGCAGTACTTC.

In nucleotides, the CDR3 is TGCGCCAGCAGCCCCATATGGTTCGGCAGGTCCAACACTGAAGCTTTCTTT. Translating it yields CASSPIWFGRSNTEAFF. The chain has TRBV4-3 and TRBJ1-1; unclear D gene. The CDR3 is 17 amino acids. Germline values: CDR1 LGHNA, CDR2 YSLEER. Trimming shortened V by 4 bases and J by 2 bases, and 20 bases separated the two germline ends.

There are a few counts of this clone. The CDR3: CASSLARQIYTF. CDR3 coding DNA: TGTGCCAGCAGCTTAGCCCGACAGATCTACACCTTC. The chain combines TRBV11-2 with TRBJ1-2; D perhaps matches TRBD1 (5 bases). The CDR3 consists of 12 residues. From germline, CDR1 is SGHAT and CDR2 FQNNGV. Trimming took off 1 base at V and 10 bases at J, with 10 bases between the two ends.

The chain recombines TRBV15 with TRBJ2-3; weak D call: TRBD1 (7 bases). This CDR3 comprises 14 residues. V was clipped by 11 bases and J by 1 base, with 16 bases between them. CDR1 and CDR2 (germline): LNHNV, YYDKDF (reference sequence). The CDR3 DNA reads TGTGCCTTATCGCAGGGGGGAGGCACAGATACGCAGTATTTT. Protein sequence: CALSQGGGTDTQYF.

The chain employs TRBV9 and TRBJ2-3; perhaps TRBD1 as D (8 bases). CDR1 and CDR2 (germline): SGDLS, YYNGEE. The CDR3 runs 21 residues. V was cut by 2 bases and J by 1 base, with 29 bases left in between. CDR3 DNA sequence: TGTGCCAGCAGCGTCCCGCAAGACAGGGGCGCGGGAGATCCGGGCACAGATACGCAGTATTTT. Protein: CASSVPQDRGAGDPGTDTQYF.

V usage is TRBV5-1 and J usage is TRBJ1-1, with D perhaps matching TRBD1 (6 bases). The V end lost 6 bases, the J end lost 5 bases, and 11 bases lay between the germline ends. This CDR3 region has 12 residues. Germline CDR1 reads SGHRS; CDR2 reads YFSETQ. DNA for the CDR3: TGCGCCAGCACCGAACAGGGTACTGAAGCTTTCTTT. Encoded protein: CASTEQGTEAFF.

V usage is TRBV7-2 and J usage is TRBJ2-7; 9 bases agree with TRBD2. The CDR3 length is 15 residues. Trimming took 1 base from V and 4 from J; bases not matched to a gene: 5. The germline V gene encodes CDR1 SGHTA and CDR2 FQGNSA. Here the CDR3 DNA reads TGTGCCAGCAGCTTAGAGGCTAGCGGGGTTTACGAGCAGTACTTC. Residues: CASSLEASGVYEQYF.

This chain uses TRBV9 with TRBJ2-1; 7 positions match TRBD2. The germline gives CDR1 SGDLS, CDR2 YYNGEE. Trimming took 1 base from V and 8 from J; bases not matched to a gene: 9. The CDR3 is 15 residues long. Here the CDR3 reads CASSVKPAGYDEQFF. The CDR3, as DNA: TGTGCCAGCAGCGTAAAACCAGCGGGATATGATGAGCAGTTCTTC.

V gene TRBV6-5 combines with J gene TRBJ1-4; 7 nucleotides align to TRBD1. Losses at the gene ends were 5 bases for V and 8 bases for J; bases not matched to a gene: 8. CDR1 is MNHEY and CDR2 is SVGAGI in the germline V gene. The CDR3 sequence is 14 residues long. The CDR3 DNA is TGTGCCAGCAGTAAGACAGGGACGGGGGAAAAACTGTTTTTT. Translation gives CASSKTGTGEKLFF.

The CDR3 spells CASSASGGFGDTQYF. The CDR3, as DNA: TGTGCCAGCAGCGCCTCAGGGGGATTTGGAGATACGCAGTATTTT. The chain has TRBV9 and TRBJ2-3; 7 nucleotides match TRBD1. The germline V gene has CDR1 SGDLS and CDR2 YYNGEE. V lost 3 bases to trimming and J lost 5 bases; unmatched junction nucleotides: 9. The CDR3 has 15 amino acids.

V gene TRBV5-4 combines with J gene TRBJ2-7; 13 nucleotides align to TRBD2. Trimming removed 4 bases from V and 0 bases from J; junction bases left unmatched: 4. The CDR3 contains 16 residues. The germline CDR1 and CDR2 sequences are SGHNT and YYREEE (reference sequence). CDR3: CASSMGLAGSSYEQYF. The CDR3 DNA sequence: TGTGCCAGCAGCATGGGACTAGCGGGAAGCTCCTACGAGCAGTACTTC.

This sequence joins TRBV2 and TRBJ2-3; 14 positions agree with TRBD2. Germline V gene sequence: CDR1 SNHLY, CDR2 FYNNEI. V dropped 6 bases and J dropped 0; count of bases not matched to a gene: 8. The CDR3 loop spans 18 amino acids. The CDR3 reads CASRAGTSGSRSTDTQYF. DNA of the CDR3: TGTGCCAGCAGAGCCGGGACTAGCGGGAGCCGAAGCACAGATACGCAGTATTTT.

This chain's CDR3 is CASSTVGGSNYGYTF. As DNA, the CDR3 is TGTGCCAGTAGTACAGTTGGAGGCTCTAACTATGGCTACACCTTC. This chain joins TRBV19 and TRBJ1-2; D is unresolved. The CDR3 totals 15 residues. The V end was cut by 4 bases, the J end by 0 bases, with 12 bases between. In germline, CDR1 is LNHDA, CDR2 SQIVND (reference sequence). Full variable domain (rest looked up from reference TRBV19 and TRBJ1-2): DGGITQSPKYLFRKEGQNVTLSCEQNLNHDAMYWYRQDPGQGLRLIYYSQIVNDFQKGDIAEGYSVSREKKESFPLTVTSAQKNPTAFYLCASSTVGGSNYGYTFGSGTRLTVV.

This rearrangement joins TRBV7-9 to TRBJ1-1; D not certain. The CDR3 runs 12 residues. V dropped 3 bases and J dropped 5 bases, with 7 bases sitting between them. Looked up from germline, CDR1 is SEHNR and CDR2 is FQNEAQ (reference sequence). CDR3 protein: CASSLEQTEAFF. The DNA of the CDR3 is TGTGCCAGCAGCTTGGAACAGACTGAAGCTTTCTTT.

This chain links TRBV15 with TRBJ2-1; 9 positions match TRBD2. J lost 2 bases, V lost 0 bases, and 2 bases had no gene match. CDR1 and CDR2 (germline): LNHNV, YYDKDF (reference sequence). CDR3 length equals 16 residues. This CDR3 is CATSRDVAGAYNEQFF. The CDR3 region has the DNA TGTGCCACCAGCAGAGACGTAGCGGGGGCCTACAATGAGCAGTTCTTC.